This T cell receptor beta chain comes out of a study of T cells in Graves' hyperthyroidism and ophthalmopathy. This CDR3 is built from 11 residues. CDR1 KGHDR and CDR2 SFDVKD come from the germline V gene. V lost 5 bases and J 7 bases, leaving 5 bases between the germline ends. Graves' hyperthyroidism qualified as stable when ophthalmopathy did not progress within 18 months. Any patient presenting with uncontrolled infection, other autoimmune disease, pregnancy or lactation was left out. Clinical symptoms, serum thyroxine and TRAb, thyroid ultrasound and orbital computed tomography were used for the diagnoses. The authors took PBMCs from 8.5 to 10 ml fresh peripheral blood. What was amplified from RNA transcripts were TCR beta CDR3 regions. The TCR CDR3 was amplified in a first-round RT-PCR using the HTBI primer set. TCRdb redid the calling of the multiplex PCR reads with MiXCR, one entry per CDR3 protein. The sample has about 360,000 distinct CDR3 sequences; less than 15% are singletons.

This clonotype occurred many times. What was sequenced was blood. The receptor's source is a woman under 30 with Graves' hyperthyroidism. The chain employs TRBV24-1 and TRBJ2-1; D is unclear. CDR3: CATSAANEQFF. The CDR3 nucleotides read TGTGCCACCAGTGCTGCTAATGAGCAGTTCTTC.